These 4 T cell receptor beta chains came from one sample sequenced in a study of blood T cell repertoires in COVID-19. Produced via immunoSEQ multiplex PCR; TCRdb's table is partial and in-frame only. This table holds about 240,000 clones, over 80% found once. Specimen: peripheral blood. These TCRs come from a man between 25 and 39 years old who had recovered from COVID-19.

The rearrangement joins TRBV2 to TRBJ1-3; D is possibly TRBD1 (6 bases). The CDR3 has 14 amino acids. Germline CDR1 reads SNHLY; CDR2 reads FYNNEI. The V end was cut by 5 bases, the J end by 0 bases, with 8 bases between. This CDR3 is CASSTGFSGNTIYF. CDR3 nucleotides: TGTGCCAGCAGTACAGGGTTCTCTGGAAACACCATATATTTT.

The chain couples TRBV4-2 to TRBJ2-3; 10 bases fit TRBD2. Germline V gives CDR1 LGHNA, CDR2 YNFKEQ. The V gene end was trimmed by 1 base and the J gene end by 9 bases; junction bases not matched to a gene: 7. This CDR3 is 15 amino acids long. The DNA for the CDR3 is TGTGCCAGCAGCCAAGTACTAGCGGGGAAGAACACGCAGTATTTT. Translating it yields CASSQVLAGKNTQYF.

V and J are TRBV6-2 or TRBV6-3 and TRBJ2-2; D not certain. Trimming cost V 10 bases and J 0 bases, with 15 bases left between them. There are 15 residues in the CDR3. The germline V gene encodes CDR1 MNHEY and CDR2 SVGEGT. The CDR3 is CATTPGQANTGELFF. CDR3 bases: TGTGCCACCACCCCTGGGCAGGCGAACACCGGGGAGCTGTTTTTT.

This sequence joins TRBV29-1 and TRBJ2-2; TRBD1 might be the D (5 bases). The CDR3 runs to 14 residues. From germline, CDR1 is SQVTM and CDR2 ANQGSEA. V was cut by 4 bases and J by 0 bases, with 9 bases left in between. CDR3 protein: CSVVGQPNTGELFF. CDR3 bases: TGCAGCGTTGTGGGGCAGCCGAACACCGGGGAGCTGTTTTTT.